This T cell receptor beta chain was retrieved from a study of T cells after yellow fever vaccination. Study results and caveats: Clonotype sharing between CD4 and CD8 compartments was small. Once the booster was given, most primary-vaccination clones reappeared, at over 95% for CD4 and around 90% for CD8. Abundant bulk-derived clonotypes could contaminate FACS-sorted repertoires. It was the secondary response that reached its peak faster, day 5 versus 15, but it was weaker.

TCRdb independently ran MiXCR on the 5' RACE reads; one entry per CDR3 protein. Among a few hundred thousand distinct CDR3 sequences listed, approximately 4% were seen once. In regard to this clonotype: Its antigen is currently unknown.

The germline gives CDR1 DFQATT, CDR2 SNEGSKA (reference sequence). The CDR3 extends over 15 amino acids. Trimming cost V 3 bases and J 3 bases; bases outside gene matches: 9. The receptor was isolated from a man between 18 and 35 years old who received the YFV17D yellow fever vaccine. Sequencing used PBMCs, obtained 5 days after the yellow fever booster vaccination. V gene TRBV20-1 combines with J gene TRBJ1-1; 8 bases match TRBD1. The chain's CDR3 is CSASRTTGGDTEAFF. The CDR3 nucleotides are TGCAGTGCTAGTCGAACCACAGGGGGAGACACTGAAGCTTTCTTT.